The 21 T cell receptor beta chains below all came from one sample that was sequenced in a study of blood T cell repertoires in COVID-19. Only in-frame clones appear in the TCRdb table, and some are missing; sequencing was by immunoSEQ multiplex PCR. The sample shows more than 95,000 clones, under 90% of them seen only once. Material for sequencing was peripheral blood. The receptors shown here come from a human donor in a cohort sampled during active or convalescent COVID-19.

This chain joins TRBV29-1 and TRBJ2-7, with 10 nucleotides matching TRBD1. This CDR3 spans 14 amino acids. Germline lookup yields CDR1 SQVTM and CDR2 ANQGSEA. Germline trimming cut 4 bases from V and 2 bases from J; bases unmatched to any gene: 5. Here the CDR3 reads CSVGGTGAPYEQYF. CDR3 nucleotides: TGCAGCGTTGGTGGGACAGGGGCCCCCTACGAGCAGTACTTC.

The rearrangement joins TRBV18 to TRBJ2-7; 9 bases map to TRBD1. V lost 3 bases to trimming and J lost 3 bases; unmatched junction nucleotides: 3. The CDR3 spans 14 residues. Germline lookup yields CDR1 KGHSH and CDR2 LQKENI. The DNA for the CDR3 is TGTGCCAGCTCACCGGCGACAGGGGGCTACGAGCAGTACTTC. This codes for CASSPATGGYEQYF.

This clone has just a few counts. The chain recombines TRBV7-9 with TRBJ2-3, with TRBD1 matching over 9 bases. Trimming removed 3 bases from V and 0 bases from J; junction bases left unmatched: 1. The CDR3 has 15 residues. From germline, CDR1 is SEHNR and CDR2 FQNEAQ (reference sequence). The CDR3 coding sequence is TGTGCCAGCAGCTTGGGACAGGGAAGCACAGATACGCAGTATTTT. Encoded protein: CASSLGQGSTDTQYF.

The chain joins TRBV11-3 to TRBJ1-3; D perhaps matches TRBD1 (6 bases). This CDR3 has 13 amino acids. Germline loops: CDR1 SGHNT, CDR2 YENEEA. V lost 3 bases to trimming and J lost 11 bases, with 14 bases between them. CDR3 region: CASSLKQGAAIYF. CDR3 DNA: TGTGCCAGCAGCTTGAAACAGGGCGCCGCCATATATTTT.

The chain has TRBV4-1 and TRBJ2-3, with 9 bases matching TRBD1. The CDR3 contains 19 residues. Trimming removed 0 bases from V and 2 bases from J; junction bases left unmatched: 12. Germline V lookup: CDR1 MGHRA, CDR2 YSYEKL. CDR3 sequence reads: CASSQEDSFGTGFTDTQYF. DNA of the CDR3: TGCGCCAGCAGCCAAGAGGATTCCTTCGGGACAGGGTTCACAGATACGCAGTATTTT.

The chain links TRBV6-1 to TRBJ1-1; TRBD1 agrees at 7 bases. This CDR3 region has 13 residues. Trimming at V came to 2 bases and at J to 9 bases, leaving 6 bases not matched to a gene. CDR1 MNHNS and CDR2 SASEGT come from the germline V gene. CDR3 DNA sequence: TGTGCCAGCAGTGAAAGTCAGGGGGGCCAAGCTTTCTTT. Its protein is CASSESQGGQAFF.

The V call is TRBV7-2, the J call TRBJ1-6, with unresolved D. In germline, CDR1 is SGHTA, CDR2 FQGNSA. Deletions cut 3 bases from V and 7 bases from J, with 13 bases between. There are 15 residues in the CDR3. CDR3: CASSLGSPGNSPLHF. The DNA of the CDR3 is TGTGCCAGCAGCTTGGGCTCCCCGGGGAATTCACCCCTCCACTTT.

V and J are TRBV12-3 or TRBV12-4 and TRBJ1-5, with D possibly TRBD1 on 5 matching bases. V dropped 6 bases and J dropped 8 bases, with 14 bases sitting between them. The CDR3 runs 13 residues. For the CDR3, the DNA is TGTGCCAGCAGACCTCGGACAACGGAGCCCCAGCATTTT. Its translation: CASRPRTTEPQHF.

The V call is TRBV7-2, the J call TRBJ2-6; maybe TRBD1 (5 bases). CDR3 length equals 14 residues. Germline values: CDR1 SGHTA, CDR2 FQGNSA. With 8 bases removed from V and 4 bases from J, the gap between germline ends came to 12 bases. The CDR3: CASLQVLGANVLTF. CDR3 nucleotides: TGTGCCAGCCTACAGGTGTTGGGGGCCAACGTCCTGACTTTC.

The V call is TRBV5-4, the J call TRBJ1-1; TRBD1 agrees at 7 bases. From germline, CDR1 is SGHNT and CDR2 YYREEE (reference sequence). The V gene end was trimmed by 4 bases and the J gene end by 0 bases; junction bases not matched to a gene: 6. CDR3 length: 15 residues. The CDR3 region has the DNA TGTGCCAGCAGCGGCGGGACAGCGATGAACACTGAAGCTTTCTTT. This codes for CASSGGTAMNTEAFF. The full variable domain, with the rest looked up from reference TRBV5-4 and TRBJ1-1, is ETGVTQSPTHLIKTRGQQVTLRCSSQSGHNTVSWYQQALGQGPQFIFQYYREEENGRGNFPPRFSGLQFPNYSSELNVNALELDDSALYLCASSGGTAMNTEAFFGQGTRLTVV.

The gene calls are TRBV4-1 and TRBJ1-3; 8 bases agree with TRBD1. CDR3 length: 15 residues. CDR1 is MGHRA and CDR2 is YSYEKL in the germline V gene. The V segment lost 2 bases and the J segment 4 bases; nucleotides outside the gene matches: 4. CDR3 in DNA: TGCGCCAGCAGCCAAAGGACAGGGAACGGAAACACCATATATTTT. It is translated as CASSQRTGNGNTIYF.

The chain uses TRBV10-3 and TRBJ1-1; no clear D gene. Germline V gene lookup returns CDR1 ENHRY and CDR2 SYGVKD. The V and J ends lost 10 bases and 4 bases respectively, with 10 bases between them. There are 11 residues in the CDR3. The CDR3 here is CATPMSTEAFF. CDR3 bases: TGTGCCACCCCGATGAGCACTGAAGCTTTCTTT.

The chain couples TRBV5-5 to TRBJ1-2; TRBD1 aligns across 7 bases. The junction had 5 bases not matched to a gene; V was cut back by 2 bases and J by 7 bases. The length of the CDR3 is 13 residues. Looked up from germline, CDR1 is SGHKS and CDR2 is YYEKEE (reference sequence). CDR3 DNA: TGTGCCAGCAGCTTCTTACAGGGGTTTGGCTACACCTTC. This codes for CASSFLQGFGYTF.

This CDR3 is CASSQDLAGGSYNSPLHF. For the CDR3, the DNA is TGTGCCAGCAGCCAAGATTTGGCAGGGGGCTCCTATAATTCACCCCTCCACTTT. This chain links TRBV3-1 (or the pseudogene TRBV3-2) with TRBJ1-6, with 7 bases fitting TRBD1. CDR1 LGHDT and CDR2 YNNKEL come from the germline V gene (reference sequence). This CDR3 has 18 amino acids. Unmatched junction bases numbered 5, after V lost 0 bases and J lost 0 bases.

The chain links TRBV21-1 to TRBJ2-7; the table's TRBD2 call for D was not verified on the DNA. TRBV21-1 is noted as a pseudogene. CDR3 length equals 17 residues. The CDR3 bases are TGTGCCAGCAGCGGACGGGACTCAGTGGTGTGGGTCTACGAGCAGTACTTC. Protein product: CASSGRDSVVWVYEQYF.

This clone was observed once. The CDR3 region has the DNA TGTGCCAGTAGTATACAGGGAACTTCCTATGGCTACACCTTC. Translating it yields CASSIQGTSYGYTF. This chain connects TRBV19 to TRBJ1-2; weak D call: TRBD1 (5 bases). The CDR3 extends over 14 amino acids. V was cut by 2 bases and J by 4 bases, with 11 bases left in between. Germline CDR1 is LNHDA and CDR2 is SQIVND (reference sequence).

The table lists this clone with a count of one. The genes are TRBV19 and TRBJ1-4; D is ambiguous. Germline values: CDR1 LNHDA, CDR2 SQIVND (reference sequence). The CDR3 totals 14 residues. V dropped 7 bases and J dropped 7 bases, with 16 bases sitting between them. CDR3 amino acids: CASMEAAGVEKLFF. The CDR3 DNA reads as TGTGCCAGTATGGAGGCGGCCGGAGTTGAAAAACTGTTTTTT. The variable domain in full, with the rest retrieved from reference TRBV19 and TRBJ1-4, is DGGITQSPKYLFRKEGQNVTLSCEQNLNHDAMYWYRQDPGQGLRLIYYSQIVNDFQKGDIAEGYSVSREKKESFPLTVTSAQKNPTAFYLCASMEAAGVEKLFFGSGTQLSVL.

This chain joins TRBV5-1 and TRBJ2-1, with 14 bases that match TRBD2. The CDR3 is 22 amino acids. Losses at the gene ends were 0 bases for V and 0 bases for J; bases not matched to a gene: 14. Germline assignment: CDR1 SGHRS and CDR2 YFSETQ. CDR3 nucleotide sequence: TGCGCCAGCAGCTTGGTTGGCAACCCGGGACTAGCGGGGGTATACTCCTACAATGAGCAGTTCTTC. Protein product: CASSLVGNPGLAGVYSYNEQFF.

The chain uses TRBV24-1 and TRBJ1-2, with 10 bases lining up with TRBD1. V was clipped by 4 bases and J by 7 bases; unmatched bases: 2. The germline V gene has CDR1 KGHDR and CDR2 SFDVKD. CDR3 size: 13 residues. Written as DNA, the CDR3 is TGTGCCACCAGTGAGCGGACAGGGGGTGGCTACACCTTC. This sequence encodes CATSERTGGGYTF.

The chain uses TRBV13 and TRBJ2-7; 16 nucleotides align to TRBD2. There are 16 residues in the CDR3. V trimming: 6 bases; J trimming: 2 bases; junction bases outside the gene matches: 4. Germline CDR1 is PRHDT and CDR2 is FYEKMQ (reference sequence). CDR3 sequence (DNA): TGTGCCAGCAGTCCCGGGACTAGCGGGGGGGCCTACGAGCAGTACTTC. Its translation is CASSPGTSGGAYEQYF.

The CDR3 bases are TGTGCCAGTAGCGGGGGCCTTGGGGATGAGCAGTTCTTC. The encoded protein is CASSGGLGDEQFF. The chain couples TRBV2 to TRBJ2-1; TRBD2 agrees at 9 bases. The CDR3 is made up of 13 amino acids. Trimming removed 9 bases from V and 8 bases from J; junction bases left unmatched: 8. Germline loops: CDR1 SNHLY, CDR2 FYNNEI.